This T cell receptor (beta chain) was recovered during a study of cytomegalovirus exposure and HLA in healthy donors. Regarding the study as a whole: CMV antigen specificity of three CMV-associated chains was confirmed in vitro. First-cohort TCR clusters tended to co-occur in the roughly 120 validation repertoires, a later analysis found.

Germline V lookup: CDR1 MRHNA, CDR2 SNTAGT. V shed 6 bases, J shed 8 bases, and the junction held 8 bases outside the gene matches. The CDR3 is 13 residues long. The data were produced by immunoSEQ multiplex PCR, yet TCRdb's version contains in-frame clones alone and is incomplete. The table has some 200,000 clones, just over 90% seen once; the top ten hold approximately 0.99%. As for this clone: What it binds is unknown.

The TCR originated in a woman between 18 and 30 years old in good health and CMV-seronegative. V is TRBV6-4 and J is TRBJ1-2, with 8 bases matching TRBD1. Sequenced input: PBMCs. CDR3 coding DNA: TGTGCCAGCAGCGCCGACAGGGGTGGAGGCTACACCTTC. Protein product: CASSADRGGGYTF.